These 4 T cell receptor beta chains share one sample of origin, sequenced in a study of glioma-infiltrating T cells after dendritic cell vaccination. Time point indicated: after dendritic cell vaccination, including at tumor progression/relapse. The assay was immunoSEQ multiplex PCR, and TCRdb's table has in-frame clones only and misses some. The sample includes around 87,000 clones, around four fifths of them seen just once. Specimen: blood, collected after dendritic cell vaccination. All receptors derive from a human donor with glioblastoma.

V and J are TRBV18 and TRBJ1-2, with D possibly being TRBD1 (6 bases). Trimming shortened V by 6 bases and J by 4 bases, and 12 bases separated the two germline ends. The CDR3 is made up of 13 amino acids. Germline loops: CDR1 KGHSH, CDR2 LQKENI. The CDR3 nucleotides are TGTGCCAGCTCCCAACAGGGATTCTATGGCTACACCTTC. It translates to CASSQQGFYGYTF. The full variable domain, with the rest looked up from reference TRBV18 and TRBJ1-2, is NAGVMQNPRHLVRRRGQEARLRCSPMKGHSHVYWYRQLPEEGLKFMVYLQKENIIDESGMPKERFSAEFPKEGPSILRIQQVVRGDSAAYFCASSQQGFYGYTFGSGTRLTVV.

The chain recombines TRBV12-5 with TRBJ2-1; 8 nucleotides match TRBD2. Unmatched junction bases numbered 8, after V lost 6 bases and J lost 4 bases. Germline assignment: CDR1 LGHNT and CDR2 FRNRAP. The CDR3 extends over 15 amino acids. The CDR3, as DNA: TGTGCTAGTGGGGCAGGGCGGGGGGAATACAATGAGCAGTTCTTC. This sequence encodes CASGAGRGEYNEQFF.

The chain joins TRBV7-8 to TRBJ2-7; D is perhaps TRBD1 (5 bases). The CDR3 runs 13 residues. Germline CDR1 reads SGHVS; CDR2 reads FQNEAQ. V lost 3 bases and J 0 bases, leaving 6 bases between the germline ends. The CDR3 DNA follows: TGTGCCAGCAGCTTGACAGCCTCCTACGAGCAGTACTTC. Amino acid sequence: CASSLTASYEQYF.

The chain has TRBV9 and TRBJ2-7, with 8 bases matching TRBD1. The CDR3 length is 15 residues. CDR1 SGDLS and CDR2 YYNGEE come from the germline V gene. Losses at the gene ends were 0 bases for V and 5 bases for J; bases not matched to a gene: 7. The CDR3 loop is CASSVEGDRGDEQYF. The DNA for the CDR3 is TGTGCCAGCAGCGTAGAAGGAGACAGGGGTGACGAGCAGTACTTC.